The 15 T cell receptor beta chains presented below share a single source sample, sequenced in a study of shared clonotypes between healthy human individuals. TCRdb's copy holds only in-frame clones and misses some; the assay was immunoSEQ multiplex PCR. This table has under 550,000 clones, 95% to 97% appearing once. The sample taken for sequencing was naive CD4+ T cells sorted from blood. As for subset: CD45RA+ positively selected. These receptors were taken from a woman between 25 and 40 years old in good health.

This clone was picked up one time. The chain carries TRBV11-2 and TRBJ2-3; D is possibly TRBD1 (5 bases). Germline lookup yields CDR1 SGHAT and CDR2 FQNNGV. V lost 5 bases to trimming and J lost 8 bases, with 11 bases between them. The CDR3 length is 12 residues. As DNA, the CDR3 is TGTGCCAGCAGCCCTCGGACAACTACGCAGTATTTT. It translates to CASSPRTTTQYF.

The rearrangement joins TRBV7-6 to TRBJ2-1, with D unclear. This CDR3 has 14 amino acids. Germline CDR1 and CDR2: SGHVS and FNYEAQ. V lost 4 bases and J 4 bases, leaving 11 bases between the germline ends. CDR3 sequence reads: CASSSPGLYNEQFF. The DNA of the CDR3 is TGTGCCAGCAGCTCCCCTGGGCTATACAATGAGCAGTTCTTC.

The chain couples TRBV15 to TRBJ2-1; D is uncertain. The germline V gene has CDR1 LNHNV and CDR2 YYDKDF (reference sequence). V gave up 2 bases and J gave up 4 bases, with 3 bases separating them. This CDR3 has 12 residues. The CDR3 protein is CATSRNYNEQFF. The CDR3 bases are TGTGCCACCAGCAGAAATTACAATGAGCAGTTCTTC.

The chain joins TRBV7-9 to TRBJ2-5, with D possibly being TRBD1 or TRBD2 (6 bases each). The CDR3 contains 14 residues. Per germline, CDR1 SEHNR and CDR2 FQNEAQ (reference sequence). V was clipped by 3 bases and J by 2 bases, with 10 bases between them. The CDR3 sequence is CASSFVGGQETQYF. The CDR3, as DNA: TGTGCCAGCAGCTTTGTAGGGGGGCAAGAGACCCAGTACTTC.

The rearrangement joins TRBV5-6 to TRBJ1-2, with no clear D. The CDR3 loop spans 14 amino acids. V shed 5 bases and J shed 8 bases, with 19 bases lying between them. CDR1 is SGHDT, CDR2 YYEEEE, per germline. CDR3 in DNA: TGTGCCAGCAGACTGGGTGGTGGGCCCGGCGGCTACACCTTC. Residues: CASRLGGGPGGYTF.

The chain is built from TRBV18 and TRBJ2-5; 10 positions agree with TRBD2. Germline V gives CDR1 KGHSH, CDR2 LQKENI. This CDR3 has 13 residues. V lost 8 bases to trimming and J lost 5 bases; unmatched junction nucleotides: 5. The DNA for the CDR3 is TGTGCCAGCGTAGCGGGAGGTCTGGAGACCCAGTACTTC. This gives the protein CASVAGGLETQYF.

The chain carries TRBV28 and TRBJ2-2; weak D call: TRBD1 (6 bases). CDR1 is MDHEN, CDR2 SYDVKM, per germline. Trimming took off 8 bases at V and 1 base at J, with 11 bases between the two ends. The CDR3 is 14 amino acids. This chain's CDR3 is CASLGQLNTGELFF. The CDR3 DNA sequence: TGTGCCAGCCTCGGACAGTTGAACACCGGGGAGCTGTTTTTT. Full variable domain (outside the CDR3, taken from reference TRBV28 and TRBJ2-2): DVKVTQSSRYLVKRTGEKVFLECVQDMDHENMFWYRQDPGLGLRLIYFSYDVKMKEKGDIPEGYSVSREKKERFSLILESASTNQTSMYLCASLGQLNTGELFFGEGSRLTVL.

The chain carries TRBV2 and TRBJ1-5; D is ambiguous. The germline V gene encodes CDR1 SNHLY and CDR2 FYNNEI. CDR3 length: 16 amino acids. V lost 1 base and J lost 0, with 10 bases in between. The chain's CDR3 is CASSEERADSNQPQHF. The CDR3 coding sequence is TGTGCCAGCAGTGAAGAACGGGCAGATAGCAATCAGCCCCAGCATTTT.

The chain has TRBV18 and TRBJ1-4, with 7 bases fitting TRBD1. The CDR3 has 14 amino acids. With V trimmed by 4 bases and J by 8 bases, 7 bases remained unmatched. The germline gives CDR1 KGHSH, CDR2 LQKENI. CDR3 loop: CASSLGQDGEKLFF. CDR3 coding DNA: TGTGCCAGCTCACTAGGACAGGACGGGGAAAAACTGTTTTTT.

This chain connects TRBV5-1 to TRBJ2-5; D is perhaps TRBD1 or TRBD2 (5 bases each). Gene TRBJ2-7 matches the end of the DNA better, so the J call may be wrong. Germline CDR1 SGHRS, CDR2 YFSETQ. The CDR3 covers 16 residues. CDR3 DNA: TGCGCCAGCAGCCCCCGCTCTGGGACCCTCTCCTACGAGCAGTACTTC. Amino acids: CASSPRSGTLSYEQYF.

The V gene is TRBV5-6, the J gene TRBJ2-7; D ambiguous. This CDR3 is 15 amino acids long. Per the germline V gene, CDR1 is SGHDT and CDR2 is YYEEEE. Between the trimmed V and J ends, which lost 1 base and 5 bases, there was a span of 16 bases. CDR3 loop: CASSLYRVLLHEQYF. As DNA, the CDR3 is TGTGCCAGCAGCTTGTATCGGGTTTTACTTCACGAGCAGTACTTC.

In this sample, this clone turned up once. At one end the junction does not follow the germline gene, possibly because of a read error. The chain carries TRBV28 and TRBJ1-6; D remains unclear. The CDR3 covers 15 residues. Germline V gene data show CDR1 as MDHEN and CDR2 as SYDVKM. Written as DNA, the CDR3 is TGTGCAAGCAAGCGCTCGGACCGAGATAATTCACCCCTCCACTTT. This codes for CASKRSDRDNSPLHF.

The chain links TRBV5-4 to TRBJ2-7; 7 bases are shared with TRBD2. J lost 0 bases, V lost 0 bases, and 6 bases had no gene match. This CDR3 spans 16 amino acids. Germline V lookup: CDR1 SGHNT, CDR2 YYREEE (reference sequence). The CDR3 DNA sequence: TGTGCCAGCAGCTTGGGAGGCCGGGACTACTCCTACGAGCAGTACTTC. Translating gives CASSLGGRDYSYEQYF.

CDR3 sequence (DNA): TGTGCCAGCAGTTTTGGCCCCCCGGATGAAGCTTTCTTT. It encodes CASSFGPPDEAFF. The chain is built from TRBV27 and TRBJ1-1; the D is unclear. In germline, CDR1 is MNHEY, CDR2 SMNVEV (reference sequence). The V and J ends lost 3 bases and 7 bases respectively, with 12 bases between them. CDR3 size: 13 residues.

The chain combines TRBV10-1 with TRBJ2-5, with D tentatively TRBD1 (7 bases). The V end was cut by 3 bases, the J end by 1 base, with 12 bases between. CDR1 is WNHNN and CDR2 is SYGVQD in the germline V gene (reference sequence). The CDR3 is made up of 15 amino acids. In DNA, the CDR3 is TGCGCCAGCAGTGAAGGGCAGGGGGGCCAAGAGACCCAGTACTTC. Amino acids: CASSEGQGGQETQYF.